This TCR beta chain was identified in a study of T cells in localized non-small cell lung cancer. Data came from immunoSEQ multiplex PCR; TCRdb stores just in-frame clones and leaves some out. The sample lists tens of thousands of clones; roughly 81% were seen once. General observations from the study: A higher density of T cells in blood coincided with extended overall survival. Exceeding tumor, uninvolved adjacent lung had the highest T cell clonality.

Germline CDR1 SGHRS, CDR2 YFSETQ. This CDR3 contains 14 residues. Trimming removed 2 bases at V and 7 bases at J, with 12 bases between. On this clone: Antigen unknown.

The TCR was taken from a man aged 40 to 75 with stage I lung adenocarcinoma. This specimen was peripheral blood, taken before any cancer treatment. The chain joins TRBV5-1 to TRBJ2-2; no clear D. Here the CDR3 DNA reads TGCGCCAGCAGCTTTCCCGAAATGGACGGGGAGCTGTTTTTT. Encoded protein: CASSFPEMDGELFF.